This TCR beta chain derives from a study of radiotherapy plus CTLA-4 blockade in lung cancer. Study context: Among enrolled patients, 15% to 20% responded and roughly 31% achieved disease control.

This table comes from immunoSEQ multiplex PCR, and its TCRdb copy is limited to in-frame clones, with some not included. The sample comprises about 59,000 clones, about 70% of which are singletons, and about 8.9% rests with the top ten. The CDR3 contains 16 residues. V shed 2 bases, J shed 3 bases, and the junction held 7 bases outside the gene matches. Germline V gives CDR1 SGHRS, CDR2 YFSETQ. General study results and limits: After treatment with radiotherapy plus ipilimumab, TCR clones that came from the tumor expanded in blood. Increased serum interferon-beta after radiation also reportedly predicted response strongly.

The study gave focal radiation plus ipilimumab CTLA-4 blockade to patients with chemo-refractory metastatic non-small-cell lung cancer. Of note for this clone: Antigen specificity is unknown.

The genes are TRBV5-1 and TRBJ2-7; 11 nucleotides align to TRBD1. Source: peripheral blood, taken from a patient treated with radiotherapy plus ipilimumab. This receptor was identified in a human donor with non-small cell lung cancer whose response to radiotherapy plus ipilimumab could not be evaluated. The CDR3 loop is CASSFGPGQGGYEQYF. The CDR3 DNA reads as TGCGCCAGCAGCTTTGGACCGGGACAGGGGGGCTACGAGCAGTACTTC.